This TCR beta chain was retrieved from a study of cytomegalovirus exposure and HLA in healthy donors. TCRdb's copy holds only in-frame clones and misses some; the assay was immunoSEQ multiplex PCR. Of 150,000 to 250,000 clones listed, roughly 77% were seen once; the top ten hold around 1.2%. The CDR3 loop spans 16 amino acids. With 1 base removed from V and 4 bases from J, the gap between germline ends came to 11 bases. Germline CDR1 SGHAT, CDR2 FQNNGV. The TCR sequence derives from a young woman in good health and CMV-seronegative. The chain recombines TRBV11-2 with TRBJ1-6; D not resolved. What was sequenced was PBMCs. This CDR3 is CASSLGFGNYNSPLHF. The CDR3, as DNA: TGTGCCAGCAGCTTAGGTTTCGGGAATTATAATTCACCCCTCCACTTT.